These 17 T cell receptor beta chains were sequenced from one sample in a study of blood T cell repertoires in COVID-19. Clones were sequenced by immunoSEQ multiplex PCR, and TCRdb holds only the in-frame ones, with some missing. The data show about 210,000 clones, 81% seen once. The source material was PBMCs or T cells enriched from blood (not recorded which). These receptor sequences come from a man aged 35 to 55 who had recovered from COVID-19.

The rearrangement joins TRBV7-3 to TRBJ2-2; 7 nucleotides align to TRBD1. This CDR3 is 16 amino acids long. Per the germline V gene, CDR1 is SGHTA and CDR2 is FQGTGA. Trimming cost V 1 base and J 4 bases; bases outside gene matches: 6. The CDR3 spells CASSLIFNRGTGELFF. The CDR3 DNA is TGTGCCAGCAGCTTAATTTTTAACAGGGGCACCGGGGAGCTGTTTTTT.

V usage is TRBV9 and J usage is TRBJ1-1; D call uncertain. This CDR3 is built from 14 residues. The germline V gene has CDR1 SGDLS and CDR2 YYNGEE. The V gene lost 1 base and the J gene lost 5 bases, with 12 bases spanning the gap. CDR3 sequence reads: CASSVIPAGTEAFF. CDR3 sequence (DNA): TGTGCCAGCAGCGTAATTCCCGCGGGAACTGAAGCTTTCTTT.

This clone was found once. The chain uses TRBV4-2 and TRBJ2-1; D ambiguous. Germline-derived CDR1 and CDR2 are LGHNA and YNFKEQ. This CDR3 has 16 residues. V was shortened by 0 bases and J by 0 bases, with 9 bases between the two germline ends. For the CDR3, the DNA is TGTGCCAGCAGCCAAGATCAATCCCCCTCCTACAATGAGCAGTTCTTC. Its protein is CASSQDQSPSYNEQFF.

The chain couples TRBV7-8 to TRBJ1-2; D remains unclear. The CDR3 has 15 residues. In germline, CDR1 is SGHVS, CDR2 FQNEAQ. Trimming pared 8 bases from V and 8 bases from J, leaving 24 bases between. The CDR3 DNA reads as TGTGCCAGCTCCCTAAGGTCTGGTCTAGCGGGGGGCTACACCTTC. Encoded protein: CASSLRSGLAGGYTF. The variable domain in full, completed from reference TRBV7-8 and TRBJ1-2, reads GAGVSQSPRYKVAKRGQDVALRCDPISGHVSLFWYQQALGQGPEFLTYFQNEAQLDKSGLPSDRFFAERPEGSVSTLKIQRTQQEDSAVYLCASSLRSGLAGGYTFGSGTRLTVV.

The chain recombines TRBV7-2 with TRBJ2-1, with TRBD1 matching over 7 bases. The germline gives CDR1 SGHTA, CDR2 FQGNSA. Trimming at V came to 0 bases and at J to 7 bases, leaving 9 bases not matched to a gene. CDR3 length: 16 amino acids. CDR3 coding DNA: TGTGCCAGCAGCTTAGCGGGGAGAGGGGGCGGGAATGAGCAGTTCTTC. Translated, it gives CASSLAGRGGGNEQFF.

This chain connects TRBV30 to TRBJ2-2, with 8 bases that match TRBD2. Germline CDR1 is GTSNPN and CDR2 is SVGIG (reference sequence). This CDR3 has 16 amino acids. Trimming at V came to 0 bases and at J to 5 bases, leaving 8 bases not matched to a gene. The CDR3 is CAWSVGSGGWTGELFF. The CDR3 nucleotides are TGTGCCTGGAGTGTAGGGTCGGGAGGGTGGACCGGGGAGCTGTTTTTT. Based on the CDR3 plus reference TRBV30 and TRBJ2-2, the full variable domain is SQTIHQWPATLVQPVGSPLSLECTVEGTSNPNLYWYRQAAGRGLQLLFYSVGIGQISSEVPQNLSASRPQDRQFILSSKKLLLSDSGFYLCAWSVGSGGWTGELFFGEGSRLTVL.

The rearrangement uses TRBV5-6 and TRBJ1-6; maybe TRBD1 (5 bases). Per the germline V gene, CDR1 is SGHDT and CDR2 is YYEEEE. Trimming cost V 3 bases and J 7 bases, with 8 bases left between them. The CDR3 spans 13 residues. The CDR3: CASSYQGNSPLHF. CDR3 DNA: TGTGCCAGCAGCTACCAGGGAAATTCACCCCTCCACTTT.

This chain joins TRBV29-1 and TRBJ1-2, with D unresolved. Germline values: CDR1 SQVTM, CDR2 ANQGSEA. Trimming removed 3 bases at V and 6 bases at J, with 14 bases between. This CDR3 is built from 13 residues. The CDR3 DNA sequence: TGCAGCGTTGATATGGCGGGAAATCATGGCTACACCTTC. This encodes CSVDMAGNHGYTF. Variable domain in full (rest from reference TRBV29-1 and TRBJ1-2): SAVISQKPSRDICQRGTSLTIQCQVDSQVTMMFWYRQQPGQSLTLIATANQGSEATYESGFVIDKFPISRPNLTFSTLTVSNMSPEDSSIYLCSVDMAGNHGYTFGSGTRLTVV.

This chain joins TRBV4-2 and TRBJ1-1, with 10 bases fitting TRBD1. The length of the CDR3 is 16 residues. Germline CDR1 reads LGHNA; CDR2 reads YNFKEQ. After removal of 0 bases from V and 8 bases from J, the junction contained 9 bases not matched to a gene. The CDR3 here is CASSQDLGTGVQEAFF. CDR3 DNA: TGTGCCAGCAGCCAAGATCTCGGGACAGGGGTACAGGAAGCTTTCTTT.

The rearrangement links TRBV6-5 to TRBJ1-2; a possible D gene is TRBD1 (5 bases). The germline V gene encodes CDR1 MNHEY and CDR2 SVGAGI. V shed 6 bases and J shed 6 bases, with 11 bases lying between them. The CDR3 length is 12 residues. The CDR3 here is CASRGQGHGYTF. CDR3 bases: TGTGCCAGCAGGGGGCAGGGCCATGGCTACACCTTC.

The table lists this clone with a count of one. The chain combines TRBV21-1 with TRBJ1-2; the DNA was not compared with TRBD1, the D call given in the table. TRBV21-1 is an annotated pseudogene. This CDR3 is 13 amino acids long. CDR3 sequence reads: CASSRTEYYGYTF. The CDR3 nucleotides are TGTGCCAGCAGTAGGACAGAGTACTATGGCTACACCTTC.

This chain links TRBV29-1 with TRBJ2-1, with 7 bases lining up with TRBD1. The germline V gene encodes CDR1 SQVTM and CDR2 ANQGSEA. The CDR3 runs 14 residues. V trimming: 5 bases; J trimming: 9 bases; junction bases outside the gene matches: 13. CDR3 sequence: CSVSRDSWAGEQFF. CDR3 DNA sequence: TGCAGCGTTAGCCGGGACAGCTGGGCGGGTGAGCAGTTCTTC.

The V gene is TRBV11-2, the J gene TRBJ2-1; 12 nucleotides line up with TRBD2. Germline V CDR1 and CDR2: SGHAT, FQNNGV. Trimming took 3 bases from V and 1 from J; bases not matched to a gene: 1. The CDR3 totals 16 residues. As DNA, the CDR3 is TGTGCCAGCAGCTTTACTAGCGGGGGGTCCTACAATGAGCAGTTCTTC. Protein: CASSFTSGGSYNEQFF.

This clone was observed a single time. An end of the junction does not agree with germline; a read error may underlie this. The gene calls are TRBV9 and TRBJ2-7, with TRBD2 as a possible D gene (7 bases). The CDR3 length is 14 residues. Germline CDR1 is SGDLS and CDR2 is YYNGEE. The CDR3 sequence is CASNVGGEGYEQYF. As DNA, the CDR3 is TGTGCCAGCAACGTAGGGGGGGAAGGCTACGAGCAGTACTTC.

The genes are TRBV28 and TRBJ2-3; unclear D gene. Germline V CDR1 and CDR2: MDHEN, SYDVKM. Trimming left V 6 bases short and J 1 base short, with 14 bases between. The CDR3 loop spans 15 amino acids. CDR3 nucleotides: TGTGCCAGCAGCCCGGTCGCTATAGGCACAGATACGCAGTATTTT. Amino acid sequence: CASSPVAIGTDTQYF.

The chain couples TRBV29-1 to TRBJ1-1; D gene unclear. V lost 7 bases, J lost 0 bases, and 15 bases lay in between. The CDR3 totals 14 residues. Germline V CDR1 and CDR2: SQVTM, ANQGSEA. The CDR3 DNA reads TGCAGCGCCGGGAAAGAGATAATGAACACTGAAGCTTTCTTT. Amino acid sequence: CSAGKEIMNTEAFF.

The CDR3 DNA follows: TGTGCCAGTAGTATCGCAGGGCTAACTGAAGCTTTCTTT. This encodes CASSIAGLTEAFF. This chain joins TRBV19 and TRBJ1-1; a possible D gene is TRBD1 (5 bases). The germline V gene encodes CDR1 LNHDA and CDR2 SQIVND (reference sequence). This CDR3 is built from 13 residues. V gave up 3 bases and J gave up 5 bases, with 10 bases separating them.